What follows describes a single T cell receptor beta chain. The antigen is unknown. 60 Vbeta and 13 Jbeta primers were used in PCR. Sequenced by immunoSEQ multiplex PCR; TCRdb stores in-frame clones only, minus some. This sample has about 100,000 clones; roughly 70% occur once, and the top ten carry around 4.8%. The entry originates in a study of cytomegalovirus exposure and HLA in healthy donors. Study-level background: Early release data held 80 million to 100 million unique TCRs from HLA-typed donors.

Between the trimmed V and J ends, which lost 7 bases and 2 bases, there was a span of 12 bases. This CDR3 spans 13 amino acids. Germline-derived CDR1 and CDR2 are MNHEY and SVGAGI. Study-wide results and caveats: Through in vitro validation, three CMV-associated chains were shown to be specific for CMV antigens. A later analysis linked 15,000 to 20,000 TCR beta sequences to HLA alleles at 0.05 false discovery rate.

The sample comprised PBMCs. The chain recombines TRBV6-5 with TRBJ2-7; a weak D match, TRBD1 (5 bases). The clonotype originates from a woman aged 18-35 years in good health and CMV-seropositive. CDR3 region: CASTPGSPYEQYF. Here the CDR3 DNA reads TGTGCCAGCACCCCAGGGTCGCCCTACGAGCAGTACTTC.